The clone carrying this T cell receptor (beta chain) was found many times. The CDR3 has 15 residues. Each CDR3 protein is one row after TCRdb ran MiXCR on the 5' RACE reads. The table includes over 150,000 distinct CDR3 sequences, around 7.2% detected once. The sample originates from a study of T cells after yellow fever vaccination. The clonotype originates from a man aged 18 to 30 who received the YFV17D yellow fever vaccine. The chain employs TRBV21-1 and TRBJ2-3; TRBD2 was called by the table and not checked on the DNA. TRBV21-1 is annotated as a pseudogene. Sequences were derived from CD4+ T cells sorted from PBMCs, sampled 5 to 6 days after the first yellow fever vaccination. CDR3 residues: CASTPRGGSPDTQYF. Written as DNA, the CDR3 is TGTGCCAGCACCCCAAGGGGAGGGTCGCCAGATACGCAGTATTTT.